This T cell receptor (beta chain) came from a study of shared clonotypes between healthy human individuals. Using immunoSEQ multiplex PCR, the repertoire was profiled, and TCRdb retains in-frame clones only, with some absent. The data hold roughly 2.5 million clones, with more than 90% observed a single time. Only a few counts were recorded for this clone. Other DNA variants within this sample encode the same CDR3. Per the germline V gene, CDR1 is MDHEN and CDR2 is SYDVKM. The V gene lost 5 bases and the J gene lost 4 bases, with 11 bases spanning the gap. The CDR3 extends over 13 amino acids. The chain recombines TRBV28 with TRBJ1-1; maybe TRBD1 (6 bases). The sequencing input was naive CD4+ T cells sorted from blood. Stated subset: CD45RA+ positively selected. This clonotype originated in a man between 18 and 35 years old in good health. CDR3 sequence reads: CASSLRGGTEAFF. CDR3 DNA: TGTGCCAGCAGTCTCAGGGGAGGCACTGAAGCTTTCTTT. The full variable domain, with the rest looked up from reference TRBV28 and TRBJ1-1, is DVKVTQSSRYLVKRTGEKVFLECVQDMDHENMFWYRQDPGLGLRLIYFSYDVKMKEKGDIPEGYSVSREKKERFSLILESASTNQTSMYLCASSLRGGTEAFFGQGTRLTVV.